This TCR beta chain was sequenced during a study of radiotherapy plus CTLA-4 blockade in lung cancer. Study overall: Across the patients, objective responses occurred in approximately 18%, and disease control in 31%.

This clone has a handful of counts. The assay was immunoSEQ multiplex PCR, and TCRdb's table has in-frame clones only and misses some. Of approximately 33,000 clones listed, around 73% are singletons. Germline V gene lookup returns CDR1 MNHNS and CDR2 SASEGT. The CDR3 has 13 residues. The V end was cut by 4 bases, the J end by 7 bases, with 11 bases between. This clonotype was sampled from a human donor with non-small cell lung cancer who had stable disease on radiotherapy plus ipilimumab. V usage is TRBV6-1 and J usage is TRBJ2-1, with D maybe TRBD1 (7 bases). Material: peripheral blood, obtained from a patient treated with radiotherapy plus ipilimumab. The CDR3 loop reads CASSGQGLNEQFF. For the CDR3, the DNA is TGTGCCAGCAGTGGACAGGGACTTAATGAGCAGTTCTTC.